Only a few counts were recorded for the clone carrying this TCR beta chain. Its antigen remains unknown. Clones were sequenced by immunoSEQ multiplex PCR, and TCRdb holds only the in-frame ones, with some missing. The table has about 140,000 clones, approximately 80% seen once; the top ten hold roughly 7.2%. This record belongs to a study of cytotoxic CD8 clonotypes in ibrutinib-treated CLL. Germline CDR1 is SGHRS and CDR2 is YFSETQ. V was pared by 3 bases and J by 2 bases, with 7 bases between. There are 13 residues in the CDR3. General study results and limits: Clonality rose at ibrutinib response, held steady in sustained remission, and fell toward baseline at progression.

This clonotype was obtained from a human donor with chronic lymphocytic leukemia. Here the sequenced sample was PBMCs, taken after 36 months of ibrutinib treatment. The chain has TRBV5-1 and TRBJ2-3; D remains unclear. The CDR3, as DNA: TGCGCCAGCAGCTCAGTCACCACAGATACGCAGTATTTT. It codes for CASSSVTTDTQYF.